A single sample gave rise to the 23 T cell receptor beta chains below, sequenced in a study of blood T cell repertoires in COVID-19. Assay: immunoSEQ multiplex PCR; the TCRdb copy retains only in-frame clones and omits some. The sample yields about 250,000 clones, 80% to 90% seen once. The specimen sequenced was peripheral blood. These receptors were collected from a man older than 75 with acute or convalescent COVID-19.

The count of this clone is one. CDR3 in DNA: TGTGCCAGCAGCCGGGGACAGGGGGCTCTCGGGGAGACCCAGTACTTC. Encoded protein: CASSRGQGALGETQYF. The chain employs TRBV5-8 and TRBJ2-5; 12 bases match TRBD1. Germline CDR1 and CDR2: SGHTS and YDEGEE. The CDR3 loop spans 16 amino acids. Trimming removed 4 bases from V and 5 bases from J; junction bases left unmatched: 9.

The CDR3 region is CASSRADNEKLFF. CDR3 sequence (DNA): TGTGCCAGCAGCAGGGCCGATAATGAAAAACTGTTTTTT. The gene calls are TRBV2 and TRBJ1-4, with D possibly being TRBD1 (5 bases). V was trimmed by 6 bases and J by 4 bases, leaving 9 bases between them. The CDR3 sequence is 13 residues long. Germline assignment: CDR1 SNHLY and CDR2 FYNNEI. The full variable domain, completed using reference TRBV2 and TRBJ1-4, is EPEVTQTPSHQVTQMGQEVILRCVPISNHLYFYWYRQILGQKVEFLVSFYNNEISEKSEIFDDQFSVERPDGSNFTLKIRSTKLEDSAMYFCASSRADNEKLFFGSGTQLSVL.

V gene TRBV4-1 combines with J gene TRBJ2-3, with D possibly matching TRBD1 (6 bases). The germline V and J ends were trimmed by 0 bases and 5 bases, with 18 bases remaining between them. This CDR3 contains 17 residues. Germline CDR1 reads MGHRA; CDR2 reads YSYEKL. CDR3 sequence: CASSQDRGRGGRDTQYF. CDR3 DNA: TGCGCCAGCAGCCAAGATAGGGGCAGGGGTGGCAGAGATACGCAGTATTTT.

This chain joins TRBV2 and TRBJ1-1; possible D gene TRBD1, 6 bases. CDR3 length equals 13 residues. Germline V gene lookup returns CDR1 SNHLY and CDR2 FYNNEI. V dropped 8 bases and J dropped 5 bases, with 15 bases sitting between them. The CDR3 coding sequence is TGTGCCAGCCGAAGGGGGTACGGTACTGAAGCTTTCTTT. Residues: CASRRGYGTEAFF.

The chain recombines TRBV6-5 with TRBJ1-1; 9 nucleotides agree with TRBD1. V was clipped by 8 bases and J by 5 bases; unmatched bases: 9. The germline gives CDR1 MNHEY, CDR2 SVGAGI. This CDR3 is built from 14 residues. The chain's CDR3 is CASEITGGRTEAFF. In DNA form, the CDR3 reads TGTGCCAGCGAGATAACAGGGGGCAGAACTGAAGCTTTCTTT.

The genes are TRBV4-1 and TRBJ2-5; TRBD2 is a possible D gene (6 bases). The CDR3 loop spans 14 amino acids. CDR1 and CDR2 from the germline V gene are MGHRA and YSYEKL. V was trimmed by 2 bases and J by 5 bases, leaving 12 bases between them. CDR3 nucleotide sequence: TGCGCCAGCAGCCAATTGCCGGGGGAGGAGACCCAGTACTTC. This translates into CASSQLPGEETQYF.

This chain joins TRBV3-1 (or the pseudogene TRBV3-2) and TRBJ2-3, with 10 bases fitting TRBD1. V lost 7 bases to trimming and J lost 7 bases; unmatched junction nucleotides: 11. The CDR3 length is 15 residues. In germline, CDR1 is LGHDT, CDR2 YNNKEL (reference sequence). As DNA, the CDR3 is TGTGCCAGCACGATCCGGGACAGGGGCTTTCATACGCAGTATTTT. Translation gives CASTIRDRGFHTQYF.

This clone was counted only a few times. This chain connects TRBV7-9 to TRBJ2-7, with a tentative D call TRBD1 (6 bases). CDR3 size: 13 residues. Trimming cost V 5 bases and J 4 bases, with 12 bases left between them. Germline V lookup: CDR1 SEHNR, CDR2 FQNEAQ (reference sequence). DNA of the CDR3: TGTGCCAGCAGCCCCGGACAGTTTTACGAGCAGTACTTC. Residues: CASSPGQFYEQYF.

The chain employs TRBV7-2 and TRBJ1-5; D may be TRBD1 (6 bases). The CDR3 contains 14 residues. In germline, CDR1 is SGHTA, CDR2 FQGNSA. V shed 4 bases and J shed 2 bases, with 9 bases lying between them. The CDR3 loop reads CASSSDRRNQPQHF. CDR3 coding DNA: TGTGCCAGCAGCTCTGACAGGCGCAATCAGCCCCAGCATTTT.

This chain joins TRBV7-3 and TRBJ1-1; D is undetermined. The germline V and J ends were trimmed by 4 bases and 7 bases, with 16 bases remaining between them. CDR3 length equals 14 residues. Germline assignment: CDR1 SGHTA and CDR2 FQGTGA. DNA of the CDR3: TGTGCCAGCAGCTCCTCCCGCGGACTGAGTGAAGCTTTCTTT. Protein product: CASSSSRGLSEAFF.

The V gene is TRBV18, the J gene TRBJ1-4; maybe TRBD1 (6 bases). From germline, CDR1 is KGHSH and CDR2 LQKENI. Between the trimmed V and J ends, which lost 0 bases and 8 bases, there was a span of 10 bases. The CDR3 loop spans 14 amino acids. CDR3 coding DNA: TGTGCCAGCTCACCACCGAACAGGGTCGAAAAACTGTTTTTT. Translated, it gives CASSPPNRVEKLFF. Variable domain in full (rest from reference TRBV18 and TRBJ1-4): NAGVMQNPRHLVRRRGQEARLRCSPMKGHSHVYWYRQLPEEGLKFMVYLQKENIIDESGMPKERFSAEFPKEGPSILRIQQVVRGDSAAYFCASSPPNRVEKLFFGSGTQLSVL.

J is TRBJ2-3 and V is TRBV19, with D tentatively TRBD2 (6 bases). This CDR3 comprises 13 residues. The V and J ends lost 6 bases and 4 bases respectively, with 11 bases between them. CDR1 is LNHDA, CDR2 SQIVND, per germline (reference sequence). The CDR3 here is CASSGSRADTQYF. Here the CDR3 DNA reads TGTGCCAGTAGCGGGAGTCGGGCAGATACGCAGTATTTT.

This rearrangement joins TRBV7-8 to TRBJ2-1, with TRBD2 identical over 12 bases. CDR1 is SGHVS and CDR2 is FQNEAQ in the germline V gene. Trimming cost V 6 bases and J 5 bases; bases outside gene matches: 8. The CDR3 length is 16 residues. This CDR3 is CASSPTGTSGHNEQFF. In DNA, the CDR3 is TGTGCCAGCAGTCCGACCGGGACTAGCGGGCACAATGAGCAGTTCTTC.

The chain is built from TRBV7-2 and TRBJ2-7; 7 bases are shared with TRBD1. The trim removed 7 bases at V and 3 bases at J, leaving 9 bases unmatched. The CDR3 contains 14 residues. Germline V lookup: CDR1 SGHTA, CDR2 FQGNSA. CDR3 coding DNA: TGTGCCAGCACCCCTGACAGGGACCTCTACGAGCAGTACTTC. This translates into CASTPDRDLYEQYF.

V and J are TRBV2 and TRBJ1-2; D not certain. CDR1 SNHLY and CDR2 FYNNEI come from the germline V gene. V shed 4 bases and J shed 4 bases, with 4 bases lying between them. There are 11 residues in the CDR3. CDR3: CASSGGYGYTF. CDR3 nucleotides: TGTGCCAGCAGTGGCGGCTATGGCTACACCTTC.

This clone came up a few times. The chain couples TRBV28 to TRBJ2-7; 12 bases are shared with TRBD1. V dropped 7 bases and J dropped 3; count of bases not matched to a gene: 10. CDR3 size: 16 residues. The germline V gene encodes CDR1 MDHEN and CDR2 SYDVKM. The CDR3 region is CASNRDRGPGLYEQYF. The CDR3 DNA follows: TGTGCCAGCAACCGGGACAGGGGGCCCGGGCTCTACGAGCAGTACTTC.

The V and J genes are TRBV5-4 and TRBJ2-1; D might be TRBD2 (6 bases). The germline V and J ends were trimmed by 0 bases and 4 bases, with 8 bases remaining between them. The CDR3 is 14 amino acids. CDR1 and CDR2 from the germline V gene are SGHNT and YYREEE (reference sequence). CDR3 residues: CASSLDSGYNEQFF. CDR3 DNA sequence: TGTGCCAGCAGCTTGGACAGCGGGTACAATGAGCAGTTCTTC.

The rearrangement links TRBV2 to TRBJ1-3; D remains ambiguous. V was pared by 6 bases and J by 0 bases, with 15 bases between. CDR3 length equals 16 residues. The V gene's germline CDR1 is SNHLY and CDR2 FYNNEI. The CDR3 DNA is TGTGCCAGCAGCCTTGCAGGCTCCGGCTCTGGAAACACCATATATTTT. This encodes CASSLAGSGSGNTIYF. Complete variable domain (other parts from reference TRBV2 and TRBJ1-3): EPEVTQTPSHQVTQMGQEVILRCVPISNHLYFYWYRQILGQKVEFLVSFYNNEISEKSEIFDDQFSVERPDGSNFTLKIRSTKLEDSAMYFCASSLAGSGSGNTIYFGEGSWLTVV.

The genes are TRBV19 and TRBJ1-3; 8 bases line up with TRBD1. Trimming took 8 bases from V and 2 from J; bases not matched to a gene: 5. This CDR3 comprises 14 residues. The germline CDR1 and CDR2 sequences are LNHDA and SQIVND (reference sequence). The CDR3 sequence is CASWDRRAGNTIYF. CDR3 nucleotides: TGTGCCAGTTGGGACAGGCGGGCTGGAAACACCATATATTTT.

The rearrangement joins TRBV11-3 to TRBJ2-1, with D maybe TRBD2 (6 bases). CDR3 length: 16 amino acids. In germline, CDR1 is SGHNT, CDR2 YENEEA. Trimming stripped 5 bases from V and 1 base from J, with 15 bases between. The CDR3 DNA reads as TGTGCCAGCAGCCATTCGGGGGTAGCGTCCTACAATGAGCAGTTCTTC. Its translation is CASSHSGVASYNEQFF.

Only one count was recorded for this clone. The V gene is TRBV5-1, the J gene TRBJ2-7; 8 nucleotides line up with TRBD1. Unmatched junction bases numbered 7, after V lost 3 bases and J lost 2 bases. Germline assignment: CDR1 SGHRS and CDR2 YFSETQ. This CDR3 has 15 residues. The CDR3 region is CASSSTTGVTYEQYF. CDR3 in DNA: TGCGCCAGCAGCTCGACGACAGGGGTCACCTACGAGCAGTACTTC.

The rearrangement joins TRBV7-3 to TRBJ2-3; the match to TRBD2 covers 14 bases. Germline V gives CDR1 SGHTA, CDR2 FQGTGA. Trimming cost V 5 bases and J 9 bases; bases outside gene matches: 13. This CDR3 has 17 residues. CDR3 in amino acids: CASSTVPRGLAGGTQYF. The CDR3 nucleotides are TGTGCCAGCAGCACAGTCCCCCGTGGACTAGCGGGGGGAACGCAGTATTTT.

In its sample, this clone was seen once. The chain uses TRBV6-2 or TRBV6-3 and TRBJ2-5, with 7 bases fitting TRBD2. The germline gives CDR1 MNHEY, CDR2 SVGEGT. CDR3 length equals 19 residues. Trimming cost V 2 bases and J 5 bases; bases outside gene matches: 20. The CDR3 nucleotides are TGTGCCAGCAGTTACATTGTTCGGGGAGCCCTGCGGGAGCGGGAGACCCAGTACTTC. Protein: CASSYIVRGALRERETQYF.